Listed below are T cell receptor beta chains from one sample, sequenced in a study of OX40 agonist ivuxolimab in advanced cancers. Some clones are missing from TCRdb's copy, which holds only in-frame ones; the method was immunoSEQ multiplex PCR. The table has roughly 43,000 clones, about 79% seen once. This sample comprised CD4+ or CD8+ T cells sorted from blood, obtained in a trial of the OX40 agonist ivuxolimab. These receptors came from an adult with an advanced solid tumor such as melanoma, head and neck, liver or kidney cancer. CDR3s leave out the opening cysteine and the closing phenylalanine or tryptophan.

v_call,cdr3_aa
TRBV11-1,ASSPTDGVGETQY
TRBV30,AWSGGNIQY
TRBV5-6,ASRGAGWPGTDTQY
TRBV5-1,ASTLGGDQYEQY
TRBV9,ASSPTSGGNIQY
TRBV5-4,ASSQDRVRTEAF
TRBV9,ASSPGYYEQY
TRBV21-1,ASTGSLRRYGYT
TRBV7-3,ASSPHYEQY
TRBV11-2,ASSFRGLGNTEAF
TRBV19,ASEQGYGYT
TRBV20-1,SAQVPGGQH
TRBV5-1,ASSDWSTQGYGYT
TRBV20-1,SATGTYGYT
TRBV5-1,ASSLGDINQPQH
TRBV5-8,ASRGNTEAF
TRBV28,ASSSMEGAVEKLF